The clone carrying this T cell receptor (beta chain) showed up just once. Clones were sequenced by immunoSEQ multiplex PCR, and TCRdb holds only the in-frame ones, with some missing. The sample lists over 200,000 clones, 70% to 85% occurring once. Trimming removed 10 bases from V and 5 bases from J; junction bases left unmatched: 16. CDR3 length: 15 amino acids. Per germline, CDR1 MNHEY and CDR2 SMNVEV (reference sequence). The sample originates from a study of blood T cell repertoires in COVID-19. The overall study: Donors in the United States, Italy and Spain gave samples during acute or convalescent COVID-19.

The specimen sequenced was peripheral blood. The chain employs TRBV27 and TRBJ1-2; 7 nucleotides agree with TRBD1. The source is a middle-aged man who had recovered from COVID-19. CDR3 amino acids: CATRPPEGALYGYTF. CDR3 in DNA: TGTGCCACCAGACCCCCGGAGGGGGCGTTATATGGCTACACCTTC.